The 23 T cell receptor beta chains reported below all come from one sample, sequenced in a study of blood T cell repertoires in COVID-19 (dated by TCRdb to 2020 to 2021). The library was obtained by the immunoSEQ multiplex PCR assay. TCRdb retrieved this table from immuneACCESS and kept in-frame rearrangements only. Not all clones are present; in checked studies, unresolved V genes account for under half, and no reason is known for the remainder. This sample comprises around 130,000 clones, about 85% of them detected only once. 1.5% to 2% of the sample is taken by the ten largest. Sequenced material: peripheral blood. These receptors were obtained from a man aged 65 to 79 with acute or convalescent COVID-19.

The CDR3 DNA reads as TGTGCCAGCAGCTTAGCAGTGGTGGGACTAGCGGGGGCCGCCGACCAAGAGACCCAGTACTTC. It encodes CASSLAVVGLAGAADQETQYF. J is TRBJ2-5 and V is TRBV13; 14 bases fit TRBD2. The CDR3 is 21 amino acids. Germline values: CDR1 PRHDT, CDR2 FYEKMQ (reference sequence). V lost 1 base and J lost 0; bases outside the gene matches: 13.

V usage is TRBV27 and J usage is TRBJ2-3; TRBD1 matches at 7 bases. J lost 6 bases, V lost 7 bases, and 13 bases had no gene match. The CDR3 length is 15 residues. Germline V gene data show CDR1 as MNHEY and CDR2 as SMNVEV (reference sequence). The CDR3 loop reads CASTSAGRGSDTQYF. DNA for the CDR3: TGTGCCAGCACCTCCGCGGGCAGGGGGTCCGATACGCAGTATTTT.

This clone was observed once. The gene calls are TRBV7-8 and TRBJ1-2; 7 nucleotides line up with TRBD1. The CDR3 has 15 amino acids. The germline V gene has CDR1 SGHVS and CDR2 FQNEAQ. The V and J ends lost 2 bases and 2 bases, in that order; junction bases with no gene match: 5. The CDR3 coding sequence is TGTGCCAGCAGCTTAAATATCAGGGGGAACTATGGCTACACCTTC. This sequence encodes CASSLNIRGNYGYTF.

This clone occurred a few times. The V and J genes are TRBV19 and TRBJ1-6; TRBD1 might be the D (6 bases). With 8 bases removed from V and 9 bases from J, the gap between germline ends came to 14 bases. The CDR3 sequence is 13 residues long. In germline, CDR1 is LNHDA, CDR2 SQIVND (reference sequence). CDR3 region: CASRTERGSPLHF. The CDR3 DNA is TGTGCCAGTCGGACAGAGAGAGGTTCACCCCTCCACTTT.

This clone has more than one count but fewer than ten. V and J are TRBV4-1 and TRBJ2-2; D is undetermined. The CDR3 runs to 15 residues. Per germline, CDR1 MGHRA and CDR2 YSYEKL. V lost 6 bases and J 1 base, leaving 12 bases between the germline ends. CDR3 in DNA: TGCGCCAGCAGATCCCCCCCGGGGAACACCGGGGAGCTGTTTTTT. Its translation is CASRSPPGNTGELFF.

The chain combines TRBV6-1 with TRBJ2-2; 12 nucleotides align to TRBD2. V dropped 3 bases and J dropped 5; count of bases not matched to a gene: 7. The CDR3 contains 17 residues. Germline assignment: CDR1 MNHNS and CDR2 SASEGT. The CDR3 bases are TGTGCCAGCAGTGACCCCCAACTAGCGGGGGGAACCGGGGAGCTGTTTTTT. It is translated as CASSDPQLAGGTGELFF.

This sequence joins TRBV2 and TRBJ2-2, with D possibly being TRBD2 (6 bases). V lost 4 bases and J 6 bases, leaving 15 bases between the germline ends. CDR1 is SNHLY and CDR2 is FYNNEI in the germline V gene. This CDR3 has 15 residues. In DNA form, the CDR3 reads TGTGCCAGCAGTGGAGGAGGGGATGGGTCCGGGGAGCTGTTTTTT. Protein: CASSGGGDGSGELFF.

As DNA, the CDR3 is TGTGCCAGCAGTTACTCCCCTTACAGCCTGTATCGTGAAGCTTTCTTT. Residues: CASSYSPYSLYREAFF. The chain joins TRBV6-5 to TRBJ1-1, with unresolved D. Germline CDR1 MNHEY, CDR2 SVGAGI. V was pared by 0 bases and J by 7 bases, with 18 bases between. The CDR3 sequence is 16 residues long.

This clone was found many times. CDR3 nucleotides: TGTGCCAGCAGCCAAGATGGAAGGGGCAACACCGGGGAGCTGTTTTTT. Translated, it gives CASSQDGRGNTGELFF. V is TRBV3-1 (or the pseudogene TRBV3-2) and J is TRBJ2-2; a possible D gene is TRBD1 (5 bases). Trimming cost V 0 bases and J 2 bases, with 10 bases left between them. The CDR3 totals 16 residues. Germline V gene lookup returns CDR1 LGHDT and CDR2 YNNKEL (reference sequence).

The CDR3 here is CASSQPRGDNNSPLHF. CDR3 nucleotide sequence: TGCGCCAGCAGCCAACCCAGGGGGGATAATAATTCACCCCTCCACTTT. The rearrangement links TRBV4-1 to TRBJ1-6, with 7 bases matching TRBD1. This CDR3 has 16 amino acids. Germline V gene sequence: CDR1 MGHRA, CDR2 YSYEKL. With V trimmed by 2 bases and J by 5 bases, 6 bases remained unmatched.

The rearrangement joins TRBV19 to TRBJ1-2; 7 bases fit TRBD1. CDR3 length equals 15 residues. V trimming: 6 bases; J trimming: 0 bases; junction bases outside the gene matches: 7. CDR1 and CDR2 from the germline V gene are LNHDA and SQIVND (reference sequence). The CDR3 DNA reads as TGTGCCAGTAGGATCTCTGGGACAGCTAACTATGGCTACACCTTC. Translated, it gives CASRISGTANYGYTF.

The J gene is TRBJ1-5, the V gene TRBV2; TRBD1 is a possible D gene (6 bases). This CDR3 contains 15 residues. Trimming left V 6 bases short and J 8 bases short, with 20 bases between. Germline assignment: CDR1 SNHLY and CDR2 FYNNEI. Here the CDR3 DNA reads TGTGCCAGCAGGAGGGGGGGGGAGGTTACGGAGCCCCAGCATTTT. It encodes CASRRGGEVTEPQHF. The full variable domain, its missing parts supplied by reference TRBV2 and TRBJ1-5, is EPEVTQTPSHQVTQMGQEVILRCVPISNHLYFYWYRQILGQKVEFLVSFYNNEISEKSEIFDDQFSVERPDGSNFTLKIRSTKLEDSAMYFCASRRGGEVTEPQHFGDGTRLSIL.

CDR3 coding DNA: TGTGCCAGCAGCCCTGGGCGGGATAATTCACCCCTCCACTTT. It specifies CASSPGRDNSPLHF. The chain combines TRBV3-1 (or the pseudogene TRBV3-2) with TRBJ1-6; D is uncertain. CDR3 length: 14 residues. Trimming cost V 4 bases and J 5 bases, with 9 bases left between them. Germline V gives CDR1 LGHDT, CDR2 YNNKEL (reference sequence).

The V call is TRBV11-2, the J call TRBJ2-7; possibly TRBD2 for D (5 bases). Germline-derived CDR1 and CDR2 are SGHAT and FQNNGV. The CDR3 totals 16 residues. The V end lost 1 base, the J end lost 0 bases, and 13 bases lay between the germline ends. The CDR3 nucleotides are TGTGCCAGCAGCTTAGTCACGGGGAAATCCTCCTACGAGCAGTACTTC. This translates into CASSLVTGKSSYEQYF. Combining the CDR3 with reference TRBV11-2 and TRBJ2-7 gives the whole variable domain EAGVAQSPRYKIIEKRQSVAFWCNPISGHATLYWYQQILGQGPKLLIQFQNNGVVDDSQLPKDRFSAERLKGVDSTLKIQPAKLEDSAVYLCASSLVTGKSSYEQYFGPGTRLTVT.

The chain uses TRBV6-6 and TRBJ1-2; possible D gene TRBD1, 6 bases. CDR1 and CDR2 from the germline V gene are MNHNY and SVGAGI (reference sequence). This CDR3 is 14 amino acids long. V lost 5 bases and J lost 3, with 13 bases in between. The CDR3 is CASSRLQGDYGYTF. In DNA form, the CDR3 reads TGTGCCAGCAGTCGCTTACAGGGTGACTATGGCTACACCTTC.

The rearrangement joins TRBV5-1 to TRBJ2-5, with 9 nucleotides matching TRBD1. The CDR3 sequence is 16 residues long. After removal of 3 bases from V and 2 bases from J, the junction contained 8 bases not matched to a gene. Germline V gives CDR1 SGHRS, CDR2 YFSETQ. The CDR3: CASSSQGALPQETQYF. CDR3 in DNA: TGCGCCAGCAGCTCACAGGGGGCCCTTCCTCAAGAGACCCAGTACTTC.

This clone has only one observation. The rearrangement joins TRBV18 to TRBJ2-7; the D is unclear. Germline CDR1 reads KGHSH; CDR2 reads LQKENI. The V end was cut by 5 bases, the J end by 0 bases, with 8 bases between. This CDR3 is built from 13 residues. The CDR3 protein is CASSISRSYEQYF. The CDR3 DNA reads as TGTGCCAGCTCAATCAGTCGCTCCTACGAGCAGTACTTC.

J is TRBJ2-7 and V is TRBV7-6, with TRBD1 identical over 10 bases. CDR1 is SGHVS, CDR2 FNYEAQ, per germline. V shed 3 bases and J 3 bases; nucleotides not matched to a gene: 2. This CDR3 has 14 residues. The CDR3 protein is CASSFGQGVYEQYF. The CDR3 DNA sequence: TGTGCCAGCAGCTTTGGACAGGGGGTCTACGAGCAGTACTTC.

CDR3: CASSDPTDPNYGYTF. As DNA, the CDR3 is TGTGCCAGCAGCGACCCGACAGATCCTAACTATGGCTACACCTTC. The chain carries TRBV21-1 and TRBJ1-2; the table's D gene call, TRBD1, was not cross checked with the DNA. TRBV21-1 is reported as a pseudogene. The CDR3 spans 15 residues.

The gene calls are TRBV7-2 and TRBJ2-3; no reliable D call. Trimming stripped 5 bases from V and 0 bases from J, with 6 bases between. The CDR3 has 13 residues. CDR1 SGHTA and CDR2 FQGNSA come from the germline V gene. CDR3 in DNA: TGTGCCAGCAGCGTCTTTAGCACAGATACGCAGTATTTT. This gives the protein CASSVFSTDTQYF.

In this sample, this clone turned up a few times. The rearrangement links TRBV2 to TRBJ2-2; D is perhaps TRBD2 (5 bases). Trimming took 3 bases from V and 1 from J, leaving 9 bases between them. Germline V lookup: CDR1 SNHLY, CDR2 FYNNEI. The CDR3 extends over 15 amino acids. The CDR3 sequence is CASSEEGGNTGELFF. Written as DNA, the CDR3 is TGTGCCAGCAGTGAGGAAGGAGGGAACACCGGGGAGCTGTTTTTT.

The chain carries TRBV4-1 and TRBJ1-1, with D possibly matching TRBD1 (5 bases). The germline V and J ends were trimmed by 4 bases and 4 bases, with 10 bases remaining between them. Germline values: CDR1 MGHRA, CDR2 YSYEKL. The CDR3 contains 13 residues. The CDR3 spells CASSLQGPTEAFF. CDR3 sequence (DNA): TGCGCCAGCAGCCTTCAGGGCCCCACTGAAGCTTTCTTT.

This sequence joins TRBV21-1 and TRBJ2-2; the table assigns TRBD1, which was not confirmed against the DNA. TRBV21-1 is assigned pseudogene status. The CDR3 sequence is 16 residues long. CDR3 DNA: TGTGCCAGCAGCAAAGACAGAAGACCGAACACCGGGGAGCTGTTTTTT. This codes for CASSKDRRPNTGELFF.